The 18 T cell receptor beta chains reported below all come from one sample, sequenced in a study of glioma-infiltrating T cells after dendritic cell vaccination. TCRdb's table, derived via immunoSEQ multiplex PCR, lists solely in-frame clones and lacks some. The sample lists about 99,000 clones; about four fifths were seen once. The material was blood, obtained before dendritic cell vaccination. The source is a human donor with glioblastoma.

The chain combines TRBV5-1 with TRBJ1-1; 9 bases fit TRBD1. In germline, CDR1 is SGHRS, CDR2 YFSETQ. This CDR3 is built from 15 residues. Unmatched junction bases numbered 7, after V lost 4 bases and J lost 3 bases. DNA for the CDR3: TGCGCCAGCAGCGAGTGGACAGGGGCGGACACTGAAGCTTTCTTT. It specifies CASSEWTGADTEAFF.

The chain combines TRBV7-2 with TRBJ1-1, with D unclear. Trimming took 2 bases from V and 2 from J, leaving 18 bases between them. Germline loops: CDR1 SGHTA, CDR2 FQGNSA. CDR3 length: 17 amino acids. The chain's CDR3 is CASSLNNLRRTNTEAFF. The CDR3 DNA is TGTGCCAGCAGCTTAAATAATCTGAGACGGACTAACACTGAAGCTTTCTTT.

DNA of the CDR3: TGCGCCAGCAGCCAAGAAGGTCAGGGGATGAACACTGAAGCTTTCTTT. This translates into CASSQEGQGMNTEAFF. The chain is built from TRBV4-1 and TRBJ1-1; D is perhaps TRBD1 (6 bases). The CDR3 spans 16 residues. The germline CDR1 and CDR2 sequences are MGHRA and YSYEKL. Trimming stripped 0 bases from V and 0 bases from J, with 11 bases between.

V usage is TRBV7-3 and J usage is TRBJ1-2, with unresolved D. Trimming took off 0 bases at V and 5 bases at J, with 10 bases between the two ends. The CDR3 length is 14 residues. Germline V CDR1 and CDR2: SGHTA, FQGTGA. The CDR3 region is CASSLTGSGYGYTF. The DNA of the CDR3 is TGTGCCAGCAGCTTAACTGGGAGTGGGTATGGCTACACCTTC.

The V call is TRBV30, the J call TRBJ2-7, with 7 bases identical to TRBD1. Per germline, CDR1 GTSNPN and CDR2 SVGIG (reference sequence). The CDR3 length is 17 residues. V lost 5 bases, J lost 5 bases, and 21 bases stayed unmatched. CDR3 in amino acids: CAWVRTLKGQWYHEQYF. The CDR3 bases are TGTGCCTGGGTTCGTACCCTCAAGGGACAGTGGTACCACGAGCAGTACTTC.

CDR3 loop: CASSFADEQYF. CDR3 sequence (DNA): TGTGCCAGCAGCTTCGCGGACGAGCAGTACTTC. This chain links TRBV7-9 with TRBJ2-7; D uncertain. The germline gives CDR1 SEHNR, CDR2 FQNEAQ (reference sequence). Trimming took off 3 bases at V and 5 bases at J, with 5 bases between the two ends. This CDR3 comprises 11 residues.

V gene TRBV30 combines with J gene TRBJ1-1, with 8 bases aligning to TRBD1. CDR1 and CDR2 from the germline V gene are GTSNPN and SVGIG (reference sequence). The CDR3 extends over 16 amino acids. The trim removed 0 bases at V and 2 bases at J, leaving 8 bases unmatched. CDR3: CAWSVGPGTGNTEAFF. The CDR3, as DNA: TGTGCCTGGAGTGTAGGCCCCGGGACAGGCAACACTGAAGCTTTCTTT.

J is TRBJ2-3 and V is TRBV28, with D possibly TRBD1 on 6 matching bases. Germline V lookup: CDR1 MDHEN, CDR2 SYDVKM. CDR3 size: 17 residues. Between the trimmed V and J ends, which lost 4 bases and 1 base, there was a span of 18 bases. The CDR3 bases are TGTGCCAGCAGTTCCGGACAGACCATCACAGGCACAGATACGCAGTATTTT. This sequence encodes CASSSGQTITGTDTQYF. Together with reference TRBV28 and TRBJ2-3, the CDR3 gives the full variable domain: DVKVTQSSRYLVKRTGEKVFLECVQDMDHENMFWYRQDPGLGLRLIYFSYDVKMKEKGDIPEGYSVSREKKERFSLILESASTNQTSMYLCASSSGQTITGTDTQYFGPGTRLTVL.

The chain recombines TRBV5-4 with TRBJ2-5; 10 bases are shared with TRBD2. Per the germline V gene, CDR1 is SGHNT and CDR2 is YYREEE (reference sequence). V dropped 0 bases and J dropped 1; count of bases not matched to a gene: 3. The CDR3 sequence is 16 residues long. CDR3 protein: CASSLELAGIQETQYF. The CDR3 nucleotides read TGTGCCAGCAGCTTGGAACTAGCGGGGATCCAAGAGACCCAGTACTTC.

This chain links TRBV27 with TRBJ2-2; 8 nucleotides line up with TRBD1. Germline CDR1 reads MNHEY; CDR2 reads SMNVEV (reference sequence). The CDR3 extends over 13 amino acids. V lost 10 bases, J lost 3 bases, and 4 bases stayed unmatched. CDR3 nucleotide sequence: TGTGCCACTACGGACAGGGACACCGGGGAGCTGTTTTTT. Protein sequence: CATTDRDTGELFF.

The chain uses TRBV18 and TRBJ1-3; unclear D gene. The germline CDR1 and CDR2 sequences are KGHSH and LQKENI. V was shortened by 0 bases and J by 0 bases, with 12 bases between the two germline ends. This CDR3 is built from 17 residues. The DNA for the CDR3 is TGTGCCAGCTCACCACCCGGAGGTGGGTCCTCTGGAAACACCATATATTTT. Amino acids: CASSPPGGGSSGNTIYF.

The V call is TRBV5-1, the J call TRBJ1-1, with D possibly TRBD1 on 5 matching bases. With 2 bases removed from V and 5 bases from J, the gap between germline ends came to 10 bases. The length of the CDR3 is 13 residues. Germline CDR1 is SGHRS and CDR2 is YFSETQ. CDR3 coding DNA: TGCGCCAGCAGCTTAATGTCAGGGACTGAAGCTTTCTTT. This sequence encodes CASSLMSGTEAFF.

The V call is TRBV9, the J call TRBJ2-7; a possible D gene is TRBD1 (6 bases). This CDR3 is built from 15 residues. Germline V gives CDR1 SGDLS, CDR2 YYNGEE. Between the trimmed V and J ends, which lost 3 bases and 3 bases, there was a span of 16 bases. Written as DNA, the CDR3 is TGTGCCAGCAGCGGGGGGAGCAGGGGCGACTACGAGCAGTACTTC. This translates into CASSGGSRGDYEQYF. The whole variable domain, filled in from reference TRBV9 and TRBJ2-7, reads DSGVTQTPKHLITATGQRVTLRCSPRSGDLSVYWYQQSLDQGLQFLIQYYNGEERAKGNILERFSAQQFPDLHSELNLSSLELGDSALYFCASSGGSRGDYEQYFGPGTRLTVT.

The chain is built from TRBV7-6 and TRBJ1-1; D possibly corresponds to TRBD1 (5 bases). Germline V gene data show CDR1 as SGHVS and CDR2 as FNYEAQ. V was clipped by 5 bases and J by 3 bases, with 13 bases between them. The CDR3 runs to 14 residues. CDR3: CASSPWGDDTEAFF. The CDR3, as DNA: TGTGCCAGCAGCCCCTGGGGGGACGACACTGAAGCTTTCTTT.

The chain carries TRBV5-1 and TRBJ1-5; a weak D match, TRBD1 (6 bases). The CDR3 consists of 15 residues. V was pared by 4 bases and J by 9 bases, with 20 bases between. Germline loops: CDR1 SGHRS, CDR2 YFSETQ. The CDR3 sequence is CASSLGPDRSGPQHF. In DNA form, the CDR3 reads TGCGCCAGCAGCCTGGGACCCGACAGGTCTGGGCCCCAGCATTTT.

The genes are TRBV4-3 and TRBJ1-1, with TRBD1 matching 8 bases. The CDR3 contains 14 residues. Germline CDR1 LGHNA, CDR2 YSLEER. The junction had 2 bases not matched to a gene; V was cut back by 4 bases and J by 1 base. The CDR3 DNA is TGCGCCAGCAGCCCGGACAGGGCGAACACTGAAGCTTTCTTT. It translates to CASSPDRANTEAFF.

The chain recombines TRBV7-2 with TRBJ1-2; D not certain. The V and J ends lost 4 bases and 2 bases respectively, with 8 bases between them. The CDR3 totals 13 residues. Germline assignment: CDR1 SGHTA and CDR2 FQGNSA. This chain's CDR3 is CASSSWENYGYTF. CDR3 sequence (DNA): TGTGCCAGCAGCTCTTGGGAGAACTATGGCTACACCTTC.

The CDR3 here is CASSLGDRYSYEQYF. DNA of the CDR3: TGTGCCAGCAGTTTGGGAGATAGGTATTCCTACGAGCAGTACTTC. The rearrangement joins TRBV27 to TRBJ2-7, with D tentatively TRBD2 (5 bases). Trimming took 3 bases from V and 1 from J, leaving 13 bases between them. CDR1 and CDR2 from the germline V gene are MNHEY and SMNVEV (reference sequence). The CDR3 spans 15 residues.